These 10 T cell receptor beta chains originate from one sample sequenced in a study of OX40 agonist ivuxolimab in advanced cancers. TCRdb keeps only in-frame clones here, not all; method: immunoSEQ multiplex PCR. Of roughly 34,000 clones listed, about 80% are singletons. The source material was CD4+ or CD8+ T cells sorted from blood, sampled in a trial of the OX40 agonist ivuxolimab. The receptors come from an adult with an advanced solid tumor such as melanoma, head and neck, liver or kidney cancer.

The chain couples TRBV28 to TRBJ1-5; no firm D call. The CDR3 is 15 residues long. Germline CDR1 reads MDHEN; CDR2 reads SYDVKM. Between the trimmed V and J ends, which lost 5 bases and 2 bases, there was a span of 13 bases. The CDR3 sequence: CASSPPDGGNQPQHF. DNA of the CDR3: TGTGCCAGCAGTCCTCCAGATGGTGGCAATCAGCCCCAGCATTTT.

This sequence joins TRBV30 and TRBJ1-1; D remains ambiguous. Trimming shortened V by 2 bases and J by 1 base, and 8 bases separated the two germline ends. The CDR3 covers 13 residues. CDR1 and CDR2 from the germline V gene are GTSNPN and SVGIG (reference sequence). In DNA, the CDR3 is TGTGCCTGGAGTTATGTGCGGAACACTGAAGCTTTCTTT. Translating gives CAWSYVRNTEAFF.

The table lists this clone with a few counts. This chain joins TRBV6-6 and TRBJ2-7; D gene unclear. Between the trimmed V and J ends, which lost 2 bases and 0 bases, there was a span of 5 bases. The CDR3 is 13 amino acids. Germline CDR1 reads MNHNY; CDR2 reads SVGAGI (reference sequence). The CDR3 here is CASSYGTSYEQYF. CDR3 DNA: TGTGCCAGCAGTTACGGCACCTCCTACGAGCAGTACTTC.

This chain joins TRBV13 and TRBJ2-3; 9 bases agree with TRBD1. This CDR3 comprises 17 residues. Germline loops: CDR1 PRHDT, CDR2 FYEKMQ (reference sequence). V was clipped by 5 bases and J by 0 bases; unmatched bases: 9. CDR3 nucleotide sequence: TGTGCCAGCAGCCTAGCGATGGACAGGGGAAGCACAGATACGCAGTATTTT. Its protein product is CASSLAMDRGSTDTQYF.

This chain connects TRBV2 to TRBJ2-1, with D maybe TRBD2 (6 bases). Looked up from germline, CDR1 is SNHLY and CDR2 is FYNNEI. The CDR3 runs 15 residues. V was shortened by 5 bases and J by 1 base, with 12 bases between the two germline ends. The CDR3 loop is CASSLRDSSYNEQFF. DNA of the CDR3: TGTGCCAGCAGTCTGCGGGATTCTTCCTACAATGAGCAGTTCTTC.

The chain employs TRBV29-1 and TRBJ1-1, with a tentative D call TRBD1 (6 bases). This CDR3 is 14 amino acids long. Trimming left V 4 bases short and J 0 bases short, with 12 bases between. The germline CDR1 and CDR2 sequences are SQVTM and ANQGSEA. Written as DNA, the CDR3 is TGCAGCGTTGGTCGGGGGCTTATGAACACTGAAGCTTTCTTT. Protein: CSVGRGLMNTEAFF.

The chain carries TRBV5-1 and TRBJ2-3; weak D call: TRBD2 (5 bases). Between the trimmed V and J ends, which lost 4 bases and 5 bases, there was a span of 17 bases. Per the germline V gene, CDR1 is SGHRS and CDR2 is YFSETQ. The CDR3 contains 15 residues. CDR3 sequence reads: CASSAEGGGLDTQYF. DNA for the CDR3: TGCGCCAGCAGCGCCGAAGGTGGAGGCCTAGATACGCAGTATTTT.

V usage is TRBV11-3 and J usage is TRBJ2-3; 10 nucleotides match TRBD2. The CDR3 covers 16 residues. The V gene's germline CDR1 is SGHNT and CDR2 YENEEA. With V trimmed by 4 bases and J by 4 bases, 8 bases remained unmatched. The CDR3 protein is CASSSRLAGYADTQYF. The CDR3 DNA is TGTGCCAGCAGCTCGAGACTAGCGGGCTATGCAGATACGCAGTATTTT.

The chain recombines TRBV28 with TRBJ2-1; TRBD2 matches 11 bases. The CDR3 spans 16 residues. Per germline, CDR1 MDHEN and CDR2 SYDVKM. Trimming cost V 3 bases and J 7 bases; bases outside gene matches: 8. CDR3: CASSFVAGGPRNEQFF. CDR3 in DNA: TGTGCCAGCAGTTTCGTAGCGGGAGGGCCGCGGAATGAGCAGTTCTTC.

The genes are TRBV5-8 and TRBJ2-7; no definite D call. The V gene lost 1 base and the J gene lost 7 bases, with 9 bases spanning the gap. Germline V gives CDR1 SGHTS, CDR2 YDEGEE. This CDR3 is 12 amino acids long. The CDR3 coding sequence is TGTGCCAGCAGCTTGTTCGAGAGGGAGCAGTACTTC. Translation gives CASSLFEREQYF.